This T cell receptor (beta chain) appears in the sequencing data of a study of CD8+CD57+ T cells in acquired aplastic anemia listed by TCRdb under 2018. As for the study more broadly: DNA extracted from sorted CD4+ and CD8+ cells had a mean of roughly 3.4 ug, with a range of about 0.19 to 30 ug. Healthy donor samples averaged about 9.8 million reads for CD4+ and 11.0 million for CD8+ cells.

Beyond this particular receptor, the publication reports: Patients and healthy controls showed no significant difference in CD8+ Simpson's diversity (P=0.060). Twenty-nine CD8+ CDR3 sequences were shared between patients and controls but appeared highly expressed in patients and within their immunodominant clones.

This clonotype was found many times. Its antigen remains undetermined. No much larger clonotype is one base removed from it; base qualities were not supplied. The study deep-sequenced TCR repertoires of sorted CD4+ and CD8+ blood T cells from severe aplastic anemia patients and healthy subjects. Ficoll-Paque density gradient centrifugation was used to isolate peripheral blood mononuclear cells. Before DNA was extracted, CD4+ and CD8+ T cells were sorted using either FACS or magnetic beads. Genomic DNA served as template for TCR beta VDJ combination and CDR3 sequence profiling. TCR repertoire sequencing was run on an Illumina HiSeq 2000. As for the original processing: Repertoires were assessed using TRBV/TRBJ rearrangement plots, CDR3 size and DJ length profiles, and Simpson's diversity index. The immunodominant clone was defined as the most abundant DNA sequence in deep sequencing data. CDR3 amino acid sequences were screened for sharing across subjects and compared with published repertoires and the VDJdb database. The public reads were reprocessed in TCRdb via fastp at Q25 and MiXCR, keeping in-frame beta chains. Rows with one shared CDR3 protein collapse into an entry with the most common genes and DNA. The V and J calls were not made by the authors but by TCRdb's processing. The sample table lists hundreds of thousands of distinct CDR3 sequences, about two thirds of them with a count of one. 3% to 4.5% of the sample belongs to the ten largest clones.

Per the germline V gene (reference sequence), MNHNY is the CDR1 and SVGAGI is the CDR2. V gives up 7 bases and J gives up 7 bases, and the segment between their germline ends measures 26 bases. Including the terminal cysteine and phenylalanine, the CDR3 comprises 18 residues. CDR3 DNA is the only sequence kept; it has 54 bases, read in frame from the first base. The receptor was derived from a human donor in good health, serving as a control. The sequenced sample consisted of sorted CD4+, CD8+, or CD8+CD57+ T cells (not recorded which) from PBMCs. Recombination linked TRBV6-6 to TRBJ1-6; the D gene lacks a confident call. The CDR3 protein is CASTTLSRARTPNSPLHF. The nucleotides read TGTGCCAGCACCACTCTCTCTCGAGCTAGGACCCCAAATTCACCCCTCCACTTT.